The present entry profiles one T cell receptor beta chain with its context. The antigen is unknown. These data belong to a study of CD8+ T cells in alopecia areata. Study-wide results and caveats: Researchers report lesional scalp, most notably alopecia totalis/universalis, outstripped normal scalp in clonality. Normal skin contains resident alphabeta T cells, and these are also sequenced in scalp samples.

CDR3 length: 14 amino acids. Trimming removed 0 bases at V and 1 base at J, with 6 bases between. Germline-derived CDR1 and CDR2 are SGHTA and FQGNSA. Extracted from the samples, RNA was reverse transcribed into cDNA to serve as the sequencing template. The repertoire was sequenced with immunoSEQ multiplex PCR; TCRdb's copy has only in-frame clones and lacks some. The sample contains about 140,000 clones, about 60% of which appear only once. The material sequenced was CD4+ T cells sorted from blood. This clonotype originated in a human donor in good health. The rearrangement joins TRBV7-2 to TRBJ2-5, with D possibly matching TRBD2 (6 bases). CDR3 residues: CASSLAGGQETQYF. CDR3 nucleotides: TGTGCCAGCAGCTTAGCGGGGGGCCAAGAGACCCAGTACTTC.